Listed here are 24 T cell receptor beta chains from one sample, sequenced in a study of T cell responses to AZD1222 COVID-19 vaccine listed by TCRdb under 2021. The method was the immunoSEQ multiplex PCR assay. TCRdb retrieved this table from immuneACCESS and kept in-frame rearrangements only. Not all clones are present; in checked studies, unresolved V genes account for under half, and no reason is known for the remainder. The sample yields about 210,000 clones; approximately 94% were counted once. The ten largest clones add up to roughly 1.8% of the sample. The sample's time point label is to be understood as: about 28 days (+/-7) after the second vaccine dose. Interpreted using the paper, the treatment or condition label stands for: meningococcal conjugate vaccine given as trial control. The input for sequencing was peripheral blood, taken 28 days after the second dose of the MenACWY control vaccine. These receptors were obtained from an adult who received the MenACWY meningococcal vaccine as a control.

The CDR3 DNA reads TGTGCCAGCAGCCTCGGAACAGGGGGAACCTACAATGAGCAGTTCTTC. It encodes CASSLGTGGTYNEQFF. This sequence joins TRBV7-2 and TRBJ2-1; 8 positions match TRBD1. V lost 5 bases, J lost 2 bases, and 8 bases stayed unmatched. The CDR3 sequence is 16 residues long. Germline V gene sequence: CDR1 SGHTA, CDR2 FQGNSA.

V is TRBV5-1 and J is TRBJ2-4; D possibly corresponds to TRBD2 (7 bases). The length of the CDR3 is 15 residues. Germline V lookup: CDR1 SGHRS, CDR2 YFSETQ. V gave up 0 bases and J gave up 8 bases, with 15 bases separating them. CDR3 in amino acids: CASSLAESGGDIQYF. For the CDR3, the DNA is TGCGCCAGCAGCTTGGCCGAGTCGGGGGGCGACATTCAGTACTTC.

This chain connects TRBV29-1 to TRBJ2-3, with D possibly matching TRBD1 (6 bases). V lost 7 bases and J lost 2, with 10 bases in between. Per the germline V gene, CDR1 is SQVTM and CDR2 is ANQGSEA. The CDR3 has 12 residues. CDR3 protein: CSEGQSTDTQYF. The DNA for the CDR3 is TGCAGCGAGGGACAATCCACAGATACGCAGTATTTT.

The DNA for the CDR3 is TGCGCCAGCAGCTCCCCTCCATACAATGAGCAGTTCTTC. It codes for CASSSPPYNEQFF. This rearrangement joins TRBV5-1 to TRBJ2-1; D ambiguous. The germline V gene has CDR1 SGHRS and CDR2 YFSETQ. This CDR3 spans 13 amino acids. V lost 3 bases and J 4 bases, leaving 8 bases between the germline ends.

The V gene is TRBV7-9, the J gene TRBJ2-1, with 7 bases lining up with TRBD2. Germline CDR1 SEHNR, CDR2 FQNEAQ (reference sequence). CDR3 size: 13 residues. J was trimmed by 13 bases and V by 0 bases; bases with no gene match: 6. CDR3 protein: CASSLAGLEVQFF. Written as DNA, the CDR3 is TGTGCCAGCAGCTTAGCAGGACTAGAGGTTCAGTTCTTC. Combining the CDR3 with reference TRBV7-9 and TRBJ2-1 gives the whole variable domain DTGVSQNPRHKITKRGQNVTFRCDPISEHNRLYWYRQTLGQGPEFLTYFQNEAQLEKSRLLSDRFSAERPKGSFSTLEIQRTEQGDSAMYLCASSLAGLEVQFFGPGTRLTVL.

The chain recombines TRBV3-1 (or the pseudogene TRBV3-2) with TRBJ2-7, with 7 bases lining up with TRBD1. This CDR3 region has 15 residues. Trimming cost V 4 bases and J 3 bases; bases outside gene matches: 9. Germline assignment: CDR1 LGHDT and CDR2 YNNKEL (reference sequence). The CDR3 DNA follows: TGTGCCAGCAGCCCGCTAGGGACAGATAACTACGAGCAGTACTTC. Protein sequence: CASSPLGTDNYEQYF.

The chain employs TRBV5-1 and TRBJ2-5; the D is unclear. V was pared by 5 bases and J by 1 base, with 15 bases between. This CDR3 is 15 amino acids long. Per germline, CDR1 SGHRS and CDR2 YFSETQ. For the CDR3, the DNA is TGCGCCAGCAGGCCCACGACTCTTCCCCAAGAGACCCAGTACTTC. Protein sequence: CASRPTTLPQETQYF.

This clone was seen just once. This chain uses TRBV27 with TRBJ1-1; 7 bases are shared with TRBD1. Unmatched junction bases numbered 5, after V lost 6 bases and J lost 4 bases. The CDR3 runs to 13 residues. From germline, CDR1 is MNHEY and CDR2 SMNVEV (reference sequence). This CDR3 reads CASSRTGVTEAFF. The CDR3 bases are TGTGCCAGCAGCCGCACAGGGGTCACTGAAGCTTTCTTT.

The table lists this clone with a count of one. V and J are TRBV7-2 and TRBJ1-1; D unresolved. The germline V gene has CDR1 SGHTA and CDR2 FQGNSA. The CDR3 sequence is 13 residues long. V lost 1 base and J 1 base, leaving 4 bases between the germline ends. The CDR3 DNA is TGTGCCAGCAGCTTAGTTGAGAACACTGAAGCTTTCTTT. It encodes CASSLVENTEAFF.

With regard to this clone: Other nucleotide sequences from this sample produce the same CDR3. The chain uses TRBV9 and TRBJ1-3, with 7 bases fitting TRBD1. V gave up 0 bases and J gave up 4 bases; unmatched junction bases: 1. The germline V gene has CDR1 SGDLS and CDR2 YYNGEE. This CDR3 region has 14 residues. The CDR3 sequence: CASSVEGAGNTIYF. CDR3 nucleotides: TGTGCCAGCAGCGTAGAGGGGGCCGGAAACACCATATATTTT.

This sequence joins TRBV6-5 and TRBJ2-3; no reliable D call. The CDR3 extends over 16 amino acids. Germline V gene data show CDR1 as MNHEY and CDR2 as SVGAGI. Trimming stripped 0 bases from V and 5 bases from J, with 15 bases between. CDR3 DNA sequence: TGTGCCAGCAGTTACTCGATGGACGGCGGTGGAGATACGCAGTATTTT. As protein: CASSYSMDGGGDTQYF.

This chain joins TRBV2 and TRBJ1-1; D remains ambiguous. The germline V gene encodes CDR1 SNHLY and CDR2 FYNNEI. The CDR3 totals 13 residues. The V and J ends lost 8 bases and 6 bases respectively, with 16 bases between them. The CDR3 here is CASPGLSGPEAFF. CDR3 DNA: TGTGCCAGCCCCGGGTTGTCGGGTCCTGAAGCTTTCTTT.

V and J are TRBV7-9 and TRBJ2-7, with D tentatively TRBD1 (6 bases). The length of the CDR3 is 17 residues. The V end was cut by 1 base, the J end by 1 base, with 17 bases between. Germline values: CDR1 SEHNR, CDR2 FQNEAQ (reference sequence). The CDR3 reads CASSLVTLPGTSYEQYF. CDR3 nucleotide sequence: TGTGCCAGCAGCTTAGTGACTCTCCCAGGGACATCCTACGAGCAGTACTTC.

The gene calls are TRBV28 and TRBJ2-7, with a tentative D call TRBD2 (6 bases). Trimming left V 7 bases short and J 3 bases short, with 13 bases between. Germline V gives CDR1 MDHEN, CDR2 SYDVKM. This CDR3 has 13 residues. For the CDR3, the DNA is TGTGCCAGCACCCAGGAGGGGTTCTACGAGCAGTACTTC. Its translation: CASTQEGFYEQYF.

The rearrangement links TRBV2 to TRBJ1-4; maybe TRBD1 (6 bases). This CDR3 is built from 14 residues. The V gene lost 6 bases and the J gene lost 5 bases, with 13 bases spanning the gap. CDR1 is SNHLY and CDR2 is FYNNEI in the germline V gene. The CDR3 DNA reads as TGTGCCAGCAGGCCCGGGACATCGAATGAAAAACTGTTTTTT. Amino acids: CASRPGTSNEKLFF. The full variable domain, with the rest looked up from reference TRBV2 and TRBJ1-4, is EPEVTQTPSHQVTQMGQEVILRCVPISNHLYFYWYRQILGQKVEFLVSFYNNEISEKSEIFDDQFSVERPDGSNFTLKIRSTKLEDSAMYFCASRPGTSNEKLFFGSGTQLSVL.

This chain connects TRBV5-4 to TRBJ2-6; D remains ambiguous. This CDR3 is built from 15 residues. Germline CDR1 and CDR2: SGHNT and YYREEE (reference sequence). V dropped 0 bases and J dropped 2 bases, with 6 bases sitting between them. CDR3 amino acids: CASSLGQAGANVLTF. The CDR3 nucleotides are TGTGCCAGCAGCTTGGGGCAAGCTGGGGCCAACGTCCTGACTTTC.

This clone was counted a few times. The chain has TRBV2 and TRBJ2-3, with 10 nucleotides matching TRBD1. CDR1 is SNHLY, CDR2 FYNNEI, per germline. Unmatched junction bases numbered 8, after V lost 5 bases and J lost 3 bases. The CDR3 runs to 16 residues. As DNA, the CDR3 is TGTGCCAGCAGTACACGGAGGGGACAGGGGACAGATACGCAGTATTTT. It specifies CASSTRRGQGTDTQYF.

V is TRBV7-9 and J is TRBJ2-1, with 12 bases aligning to TRBD2. The CDR3 spans 16 residues. The V gene's germline CDR1 is SEHNR and CDR2 FQNEAQ (reference sequence). V lost 2 bases and J lost 2; bases outside the gene matches: 1. CDR3 in amino acids: CASSLTSGRPYNEQFF. CDR3 in DNA: TGTGCCAGCAGCTTAACTAGCGGGAGGCCCTACAATGAGCAGTTCTTC.

The V and J genes are TRBV5-1 and TRBJ2-2; TRBD2 aligns across 10 bases. The CDR3 has 17 amino acids. The trim removed 1 base at V and 0 bases at J, leaving 3 bases unmatched. Germline loops: CDR1 SGHRS, CDR2 YFSETQ. This CDR3 is CASSLPGLATNTGELFF. CDR3 nucleotide sequence: TGCGCCAGCAGCTTGCCGGGACTAGCGACGAACACCGGGGAGCTGTTTTTT.

The gene calls are TRBV7-9 and TRBJ1-5; 10 nucleotides agree with TRBD1. The CDR3 is 12 residues long. Germline V gives CDR1 SEHNR, CDR2 FQNEAQ (reference sequence). Trimming at V came to 5 bases and at J to 12 bases, leaving 4 bases not matched to a gene. CDR3 nucleotide sequence: TGTGCCAGCAGCAGTGACAGGGGGCTCCAGCATTTT. Translation: CASSSDRGLQHF.

The chain joins TRBV28 to TRBJ2-1; TRBD2 matches at 11 bases. This CDR3 comprises 21 residues. The germline V gene encodes CDR1 MDHEN and CDR2 SYDVKM. V trimming: 3 bases; J trimming: 9 bases; junction bases outside the gene matches: 25. The chain's CDR3 is CASSFFPGLAEKGPNTGEQFF. DNA of the CDR3: TGTGCCAGCAGTTTCTTCCCGGGACTAGCGGAGAAGGGCCCAAACACCGGTGAGCAGTTCTTC.

V usage is TRBV2 and J usage is TRBJ2-1, with TRBD2 matching 13 bases. Germline-derived CDR1 and CDR2 are SNHLY and FYNNEI. The V gene end was trimmed by 8 bases and the J gene end by 9 bases; junction bases not matched to a gene: 13. The CDR3 length is 16 residues. CDR3 sequence reads: CASARTQLAGGSEQFF. Written as DNA, the CDR3 is TGTGCCAGCGCCCGGACCCAACTAGCGGGGGGGTCTGAGCAGTTCTTC.

This chain joins TRBV10-3 and TRBJ1-6; 9 bases match TRBD1. Germline values: CDR1 ENHRY, CDR2 SYGVKD. The CDR3 is made up of 15 amino acids. The trim removed 2 bases at V and 7 bases at J, leaving 3 bases unmatched. CDR3: CAISEPGTGNSPLHF. In nucleotides, the CDR3 is TGTGCCATCAGTGAGCCAGGGACAGGGAATTCACCCCTCCACTTT.

V and J are TRBV7-2 and TRBJ1-3; the D gene is possibly TRBD1 (5 bases). The V and J ends lost 3 bases and 3 bases respectively, with 18 bases between them. Germline values: CDR1 SGHTA, CDR2 FQGNSA. The CDR3 is 17 residues long. CDR3 region: CASSFGQGGLSGNTIYF. The CDR3 coding sequence is TGTGCCAGCAGCTTCGGGCAGGGTGGGTTAAGTGGAAACACCATATATTTT.